The clone carrying this T cell receptor (beta chain) showed up just a few times. The antigen remains undetermined. The data were taken from a study of cytomegalovirus exposure and HLA in healthy donors. Study overall: Ancestry clustering placed around four fifths of roughly 400 genotyped donors in the Caucasian-associated cluster.

A multiplex PCR was run with 60 Vbeta primers and 13 Jbeta primers. The assay was immunoSEQ multiplex PCR, and TCRdb's table has in-frame clones only and misses some. Of under 140,000 clones listed, about three quarters are singletons. The CDR3 loop spans 15 amino acids. V shed 7 bases and J 5 bases; nucleotides not matched to a gene: 7. Germline-derived CDR1 and CDR2 are MNHNY and SVGAGI (reference sequence). Study results and limitations: Clonal expansion, a later analysis showed, was greater in HLA-associated TCR beta chains than in equally common others. Researchers catalogued around 150 TCR beta chains as cytomegalovirus-associated.

The source is a woman aged 30 to 39 in good health and CMV-seronegative. The chain carries TRBV6-6 and TRBJ1-6; TRBD1 matches 8 bases. Sequencing was carried out using PBMCs. CDR3 in amino acids: CASTQDRVDNSPLHF. The DNA for the CDR3 is TGTGCCAGCACCCAGGACAGGGTTGATAATTCACCCCTCCACTTT.